This entry describes one T cell receptor beta chain. These data are taken from a study of technical replicates of blood from several donors. V was clipped by 5 bases and J by 8 bases; unmatched bases: 5. Germline V gives CDR1 SEHNR, CDR2 FQNEAQ (reference sequence). The CDR3 extends over 14 amino acids. TCRdb's copy holds only in-frame clones and misses some; the assay was immunoSEQ multiplex PCR. The table records tens of thousands of clones, just under 95% of them present only once. Specimen: PBMCs. The source of this sequence is a human donor in good health. Some clones in this sample may be carry-over from other donors' samples. The chain has TRBV7-9 and TRBJ1-4; TRBD1 aligns across 10 bases. CDR3: CASSLTTGGEKLFF. The CDR3 nucleotides are TGTGCCAGCAGCCTAACGACAGGGGGCGAAAAACTGTTTTTT. Full variable domain (missing parts from reference TRBV7-9 and TRBJ1-4): DTGVSQNPRHKITKRGQNVTFRCDPISEHNRLYWYRQTLGQGPEFLTYFQNEAQLEKSRLLSDRFSAERPKGSFSTLEIQRTEQGDSAMYLCASSLTTGGEKLFFGSGTQLSVL.